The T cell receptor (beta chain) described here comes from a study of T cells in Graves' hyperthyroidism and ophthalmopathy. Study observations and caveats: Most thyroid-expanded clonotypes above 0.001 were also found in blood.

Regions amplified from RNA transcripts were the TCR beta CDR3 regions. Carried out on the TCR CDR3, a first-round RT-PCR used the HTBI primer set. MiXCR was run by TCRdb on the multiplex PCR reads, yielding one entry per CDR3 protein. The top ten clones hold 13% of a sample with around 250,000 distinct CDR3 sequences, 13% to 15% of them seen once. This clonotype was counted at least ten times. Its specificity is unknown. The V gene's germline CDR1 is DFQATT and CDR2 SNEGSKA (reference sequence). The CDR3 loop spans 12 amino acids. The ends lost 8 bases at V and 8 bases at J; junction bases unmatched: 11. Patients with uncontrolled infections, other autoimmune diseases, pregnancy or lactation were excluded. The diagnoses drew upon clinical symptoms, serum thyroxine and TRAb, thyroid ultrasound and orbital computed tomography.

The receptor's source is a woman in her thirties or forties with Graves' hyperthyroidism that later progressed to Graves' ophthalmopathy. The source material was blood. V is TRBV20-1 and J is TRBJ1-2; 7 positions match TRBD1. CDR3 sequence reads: CSTRQGGHGYTF. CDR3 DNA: TGCAGTACACGACAGGGAGGTCACGGCTACACCTTC.